This T cell receptor (beta chain) was profiled in a study of blood T cells in healthy people across ages (dated by TCRdb to about 2015). General notes on the study: Template switching captured roughly one uniquely barcoded TCR beta cDNA molecule per two T cells in model experiments. Donors were grouped into four age groups: young (average about 15 years), middle-aged (roughly 37), aged (around 62) and long-lived (82). To avoid experimental bias, donors of different ages were randomly spread across the sequencing lanes. To track age-related changes in TCR beta repertoire diversity, the study relied on deep sequencing normalized with unique cDNA molecular identifiers. Using the same blood draw, the study looked at two additional independent replicas of 1 million unique cDNA reads for two donors, one aged 18 to 30 and the other aged 80 or older. What the study reported, not specific to this receptor: Donor CMV infection status was unknown, potentially confounding age-related changes in expanded clonotypes. Conclusive comparison of naive and antigen-experienced compartments was prevented by the profiling of bulk unsorted PBMCs. Estimates of total diversity based on one million sequenced T cells were considered lower bounds and underestimates. There was a strong correlation between observed TCR beta diversity and the percentage of naive T cells measured by flow cytometry. The long-lived group showed more naive CD4+ T cells, fewer expanded clones and increased TCR diversity than the aged group, suggesting age selection. Observed TCR beta diversity per million T cells fell roughly linearly with age, and a significant reduction was already apparent by age around 40.

The donors were some 36 Caucasian individuals from Russia, aged roughly 6 to 90 years, who were systemically healthy. Roughly 11 milliliters of peripheral blood were drawn from each donor into EDTA-treated Vacutainer tubes. Ficoll-Paque density-gradient centrifugation was used to isolate PBMCs, with at least 6 million obtained per sample. Total RNA, at least 6 micrograms per sample, was extracted from PBMCs with Trizol reagent. The percentages of naive CD45RAhigh/CD27high T cells were determined by flow cytometry on a PBMC aliquot from every donor. Turning to this clonotype: What antigen it recognizes has not been identified. Base quality data are lacking; no much larger clone is found one base away.

Library creation used 5' RACE. The sequencing machine was an Illumina HiSeq 2500. A second about 7 to 11 cycle PCR used a sample-barcoded 5' primer and a J-beta primer mix. A template-switch 5' adaptor carrying 12 random nucleotides introduced a unique molecular identifier onto each TCR beta cDNA molecule. At least 2.5 million CDR3-containing paired-end reads were obtained from each sample. All of the RNA was converted into first-strand cDNA using the Mint cDNA synthesis kit, with a TRBC-specific oligonucleotide serving as the primer. Following uracil-DNA glycosylase treatment, a first 18-cycle PCR with universal primers M1SS and BC2_uni_R was performed on all cDNA. On the study's bioinformatics: Each sample was normalized by randomly selecting 1 million high-quality reads, each carrying a distinct molecular identifier. Reads with shared molecular identifiers were discarded instead of being binned into consensus sequences. MiTCR, run with a Q25 quality threshold and the strictest error-elimination algorithm, handled CDR3 identification, clonotype clustering and error correction. A nonparametric unseen species model using Euler transformation provided a lower-bound estimate of total TCR beta diversity. Starting from the raw public reads, TCRdb applied fastp trimming at Q25, assembled clones with MiXCR and retained in-frame beta chains. Every distinct CDR3 protein forms one entry, paired with its most common genes and DNA. TCRdb's processing, not the study's, gives the V and J calls here. The sample has over a million distinct CDR3 sequences on record, roughly 64% of them singletons. The ten biggest clones cover more than 6% of the sample.

The junction shows trimming of 0 bases on V and 9 bases on J, plus 9 bases between the germline ends. CDR1 and CDR2 (LGHNA, YNFKEQ) derive from the germline V gene. Including the terminal cysteine and phenylalanine, the CDR3 comprises 13 residues. Only the CDR3 part of the read is kept: 39 bases, read in frame from the first base. Sequenced material: blood. The receptor was derived from a young man in good health. The chain is assembled from TRBV4-2 and TRBJ2-1, with no confident D gene call. The DNA reads TGTGCCAGCAGCCAAGATTCACGAGCTGAGCAGTTCTTC. Its protein is CASSQDSRAEQFF.